A selection of T cell receptor beta chains follows, all from one sample in a study of Ad26.COV2.S vaccination and SARS-CoV-2 variants. Generated by immunoSEQ multiplex PCR, the TCRdb table keeps only in-frame clones and is missing some. The sample yields 350,000 to 500,000 clones, approximately 90% seen once. The source was peripheral blood, collected in a trial of Ad26.COV2.S vaccine versus placebo. The source is a person aged 18-60 years who received the Ad26.COV2.S COVID-19 vaccine or a placebo. Both conserved end residues are part of each CDR3. Fields, in order: clone size, CDR3 length, D gene, J gene, V gene, CDR3 protein, CDR3 DNA. D genes are given only for firm matches. Part of the rows lack a size; the others show once, few, many or a class for expanded clones.

abundance: -; len: 11; d_gene: -; j_gene: TRBJ1-1; v_gene: TRBV30; CDR3aa: CAWSWGAEAFF; CDR3nt: TGTGCCTGGAGTTGGGGAGCTGAGGCTTTCTTT
abundance: -; len: 14; d_gene: TRBD1; j_gene: TRBJ1-1; v_gene: TRBV6-6; CDR3aa: CASSPWTGDSEAFF; CDR3nt: TGTGCCAGCAGTCCCTGGACAGGGGATTCAGAAGCTTTCTTT
abundance: -; len: 14; d_gene: -; j_gene: TRBJ1-3; v_gene: TRBV30; CDR3aa: CAWSHRVSGNTIYF; CDR3nt: TGTGCCTGGAGCCACAGGGTTTCTGGAAACACCATATATTTT
abundance: many; len: 14; d_gene: TRBD1; j_gene: TRBJ1-6; v_gene: TRBV6-4; CDR3aa: CASSPGQANSPLHF; CDR3nt: TGTGCCAGCAGTCCGGGACAGGCTAATTCACCCCTCCACTTT
abundance: -; len: 14; d_gene: -; j_gene: TRBJ2-3; v_gene: TRBV6-2/TRBV6-3; CDR3aa: CASSYTGPQDTQYF; CDR3nt: TGTGCCAGCAGTTATACGGGCCCTCAAGATACGCAGTATTTT
abundance: -; len: 14; d_gene: -; j_gene: TRBJ1-4; v_gene: TRBV11-2; CDR3aa: CASSLVPGSEKLFF; CDR3nt: TGTGCCAGCAGCTTAGTCCCAGGGAGCGAAAAACTGTTTTTT
abundance: -; len: 14; d_gene: TRBD1; j_gene: TRBJ2-7; v_gene: TRBV10-2; CDR3aa: CASSDRGRNYEQYF; CDR3nt: TGCGCCAGCAGTGACAGGGGGCGAAACTACGAGCAGTACTTC
abundance: -; len: 13; d_gene: TRBD1; j_gene: TRBJ2-7; v_gene: TRBV7-3; CDR3aa: CASSPRGRGEQYF; CDR3nt: TGTGCCAGCAGCCCCAGGGGGCGAGGGGAGCAGTACTTC
abundance: -; len: 14; d_gene: -; j_gene: TRBJ2-1; v_gene: TRBV5-4; CDR3aa: CASSLDVFYNEQFF; CDR3nt: TGTGCCAGCAGCTTAGATGTTTTCTACAATGAGCAGTTCTTC
abundance: -; len: 14; d_gene: -; j_gene: TRBJ2-2; v_gene: TRBV20-1; CDR3aa: CSASSGSETGELFF; CDR3nt: TGCAGTGCTAGTTCCGGGAGTGAAACCGGGGAGCTGTTTTTT
abundance: -; len: 12; d_gene: -; j_gene: TRBJ2-1; v_gene: TRBV4-1; CDR3aa: CASSQDSGEQFF; CDR3nt: TGCGCCAGCAGCCAAGATTCGGGGGAGCAGTTCTTC
abundance: once; len: 12; d_gene: -; j_gene: TRBJ1-6; v_gene: TRBV4-2; CDR3aa: CASSQGNSPLHF; CDR3nt: TGTGCCAGCAGCCAAGGAAACTCACCCCTCCACTTT
abundance: -; len: 14; d_gene: -; j_gene: TRBJ2-5; v_gene: TRBV5-6; CDR3aa: CASSRLLTLETQYF; CDR3nt: TGTGCCAGCAGCCGGTTATTAACGCTGGAGACCCAGTACTTC
abundance: -; len: 13; d_gene: TRBD1; j_gene: TRBJ1-6; v_gene: TRBV19; CDR3aa: CASTPTGASPLHF; CDR3nt: TGTGCCAGTACCCCGACAGGGGCGTCACCCCTCCACTTT
abundance: -; len: 13; d_gene: -; j_gene: TRBJ2-7; v_gene: TRBV5-1; CDR3aa: CASSLEPVYEQYF; CDR3nt: TGCGCCAGCAGCTTGGAGCCAGTCTACGAGCAGTACTTC
abundance: -; len: 14; d_gene: TRBD2; j_gene: TRBJ2-3; v_gene: TRBV30; CDR3aa: CAWSRLAGTDTQYF; CDR3nt: TGTGCCTGGAGTAGACTAGCGGGTACAGATACGCAGTATTTT
abundance: -; len: 15; d_gene: -; j_gene: TRBJ2-7; v_gene: TRBV4-2; CDR3aa: CASSQETESSYEQYF; CDR3nt: TGTGCCAGCAGCCAAGAGACAGAAAGCTCCTACGAGCAGTACTTC
abundance: -; len: 15; d_gene: -; j_gene: TRBJ2-7; v_gene: TRBV27; CDR3aa: CASSLYAWSSYEQYF; CDR3nt: TGTGCCAGCAGTTTATATGCCTGGAGCTCCTACGAGCAGTACTTC
abundance: -; len: 16; d_gene: -; j_gene: TRBJ1-2; v_gene: TRBV5-4; CDR3aa: CASSLEVAAGARGYTF; CDR3nt: TGTGCCAGCAGCTTGGAGGTAGCGGCGGGGGCGAGGGGCTACACCTTC
abundance: -; len: 11; d_gene: -; j_gene: TRBJ2-1; v_gene: TRBV20-1; CDR3aa: CSAATSNEQFF; CDR3nt: TGCAGTGCCGCGACTAGCAATGAGCAGTTCTTC
abundance: -; len: 15; d_gene: -; j_gene: TRBJ2-2; v_gene: TRBV5-1; CDR3aa: CASSTNPGNTGELFF; CDR3nt: TGCGCCAGCAGCACAAACCCAGGGAACACCGGGGAGCTGTTTTTT
abundance: once; len: 13; d_gene: -; j_gene: TRBJ2-2; v_gene: TRBV13; CDR3aa: CASSRLESGELFF; CDR3nt: TGTGCCAGCAGCAGACTAGAGTCCGGGGAGCTGTTTTTT
abundance: -; len: 14; d_gene: TRBD1; j_gene: TRBJ2-7; v_gene: TRBV28; CDR3aa: CASSRQGNRYEQYF; CDR3nt: TGTGCCAGCAGCAGACAGGGGAATCGATACGAGCAGTACTTC
abundance: -; len: 15; d_gene: -; j_gene: TRBJ2-6; v_gene: TRBV28; CDR3aa: CASSPQGSGANVLTF; CDR3nt: TGTGCCAGCAGCCCACAGGGTTCTGGGGCCAACGTCCTGACTTTC
abundance: -; len: 11; d_gene: -; j_gene: TRBJ2-3; v_gene: TRBV2; CDR3aa: CASSYADTQYF; CDR3nt: TGTGCCAGCTCATACGCAGATACGCAGTATTTT